The 5 T cell receptor beta chains listed next were all sequenced from one sample in a study of shared clonotypes between healthy human individuals (dated by TCRdb to between 2020 and 2021). Library creation used the immunoSEQ multiplex PCR assay. TCRdb limited this immuneACCESS table to in-frame rearrangements with V and J called. A share of clones is missing; checked studies link under half to unresolved V genes, and the rest is unexplained. The sample table contains about 1.1 million clones; only one count was recorded for approximately 80% of them. 0.5% to 0.65% of the sample lies in the top ten. Sequencing input: memory CD4+ T cells from PBMCs. The cell subset or site label of this sample denotes: CD45RA-negative fraction. Receptor source: a young man in good health. Some clones in this sample may be carry-over from other donors' samples.

In its sample, this clone was seen a few times. The chain carries TRBV7-9 and TRBJ2-1; D is uncertain. This CDR3 contains 18 residues. The germline V gene encodes CDR1 SEHNR and CDR2 FQNEAQ (reference sequence). Trimming stripped 2 bases from V and 8 bases from J, with 25 bases between. CDR3 protein: CASSLYSGFRTLGHEQFF. Written as DNA, the CDR3 is TGTGCCAGCAGCTTATATTCCGGATTCCGGACCCTCGGGCATGAGCAGTTCTTC. The complete variable domain, with remaining parts taken from reference TRBV7-9 and TRBJ2-1, reads DTGVSQNPRHKITKRGQNVTFRCDPISEHNRLYWYRQTLGQGPEFLTYFQNEAQLEKSRLLSDRFSAERPKGSFSTLEIQRTEQGDSAMYLCASSLYSGFRTLGHEQFFGPGTRLTVL.

The chain employs TRBV5-4 and TRBJ2-1; 10 bases fit TRBD1. CDR1 and CDR2 from the germline V gene are SGHNT and YYREEE (reference sequence). The junction had 5 bases not matched to a gene; V was cut back by 4 bases and J by 4 bases. CDR3 length: 15 amino acids. CDR3 loop: CASSVRQGAYNEQFF. As DNA, the CDR3 is TGTGCCAGCAGCGTGAGACAGGGGGCGTACAATGAGCAGTTCTTC.

V gene TRBV7-9 combines with J gene TRBJ2-5, with D perhaps matching TRBD2 (6 bases). The CDR3 has 14 residues. CDR1 is SEHNR and CDR2 is FQNEAQ in the germline V gene (reference sequence). V lost 1 base, J lost 5 bases, and 11 bases lay in between. The CDR3 loop reads CASSLGALAETQYF. The CDR3 DNA is TGTGCCAGCAGCTTAGGGGCGCTAGCGGAGACCCAGTACTTC. Complete variable domain (other parts from reference TRBV7-9 and TRBJ2-5): DTGVSQNPRHKITKRGQNVTFRCDPISEHNRLYWYRQTLGQGPEFLTYFQNEAQLEKSRLLSDRFSAERPKGSFSTLEIQRTEQGDSAMYLCASSLGALAETQYFGPGTRLLVL.

The chain has TRBV9 and TRBJ2-1; D possibly corresponds to TRBD1 (6 bases). Germline-derived CDR1 and CDR2 are SGDLS and YYNGEE. V lost 2 bases and J lost 6, with 18 bases in between. The CDR3 totals 16 residues. The CDR3 sequence is CASSVGVLLGANEQFF. For the CDR3, the DNA is TGTGCCAGCAGCGTCGGGGTGTTGCTGGGGGCCAATGAGCAGTTCTTC.

This clone has a handful of counts. The chain has TRBV4-2 and TRBJ1-1; D is perhaps TRBD1 (5 bases). The V end lost 0 bases, the J end lost 11 bases, and 19 bases lay between the germline ends. Germline CDR1 is LGHNA and CDR2 is YNFKEQ. The CDR3 is made up of 15 amino acids. CDR3 amino acids: CASSQDYGEGQLAFF. In DNA, the CDR3 is TGTGCCAGCAGCCAAGATTACGGTGAGGGGCAGTTGGCTTTCTTT.